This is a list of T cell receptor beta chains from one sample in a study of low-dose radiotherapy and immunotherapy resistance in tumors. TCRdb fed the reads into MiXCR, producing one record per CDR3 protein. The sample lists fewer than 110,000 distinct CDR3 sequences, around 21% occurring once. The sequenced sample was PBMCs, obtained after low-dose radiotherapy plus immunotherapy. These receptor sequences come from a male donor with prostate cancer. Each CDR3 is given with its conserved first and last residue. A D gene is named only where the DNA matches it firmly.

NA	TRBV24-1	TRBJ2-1	CATSDPSRNRYNEQFF
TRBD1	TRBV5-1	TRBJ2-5	CASSLRGQGTETQYF
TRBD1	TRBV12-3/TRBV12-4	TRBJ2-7	CASSLGVGQGAYEQYF
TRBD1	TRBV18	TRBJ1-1	CASSQGQDEGTEAFF
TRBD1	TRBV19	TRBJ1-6	CASSRQGFVSPLHF
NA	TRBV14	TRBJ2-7	CASSHQWDSYEQYF
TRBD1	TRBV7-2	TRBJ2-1	CASSLGGRGSYNEQFF
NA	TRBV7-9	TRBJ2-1	CASEGLNYNEQFF
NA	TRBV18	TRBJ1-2	CASSRTPAAGASSYGYTF
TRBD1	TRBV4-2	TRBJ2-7	CASSQDSGAGTGLEQYF
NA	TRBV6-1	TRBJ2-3	CASSLRDGVADTQYF
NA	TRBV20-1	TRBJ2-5	CSARDPSAAGETQYF
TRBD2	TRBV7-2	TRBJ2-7	CASSPGVGLFEQYF
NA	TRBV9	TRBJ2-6	CTSSLTGSLSGANVLTF
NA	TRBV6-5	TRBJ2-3	CVTGQRPSITSTDTQYF
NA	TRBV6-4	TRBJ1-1	CASSEMENTEAFF
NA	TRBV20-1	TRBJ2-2	CSARGPTGELFF
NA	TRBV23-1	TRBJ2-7	CASRRTTYEQYF
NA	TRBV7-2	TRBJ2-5	CASSPQVAQYF
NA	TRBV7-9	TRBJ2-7	CASSLGLDEQYF
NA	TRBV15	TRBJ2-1	CATSREEEGASYNEQFF
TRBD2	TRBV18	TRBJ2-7	CASSQQAAGTSVGEQYF
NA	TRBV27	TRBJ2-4	CASSSIPGLPGNIQYF
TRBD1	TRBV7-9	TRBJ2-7	CASRSQGSAYEQYF
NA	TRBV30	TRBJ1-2	CAWSDRDYGYTF
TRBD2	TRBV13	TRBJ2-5	CASSLVLSGGHQETQYF
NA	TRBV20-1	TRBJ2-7	CSAEVGQYF
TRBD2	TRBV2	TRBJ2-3	CASTGLAGGDTQYF
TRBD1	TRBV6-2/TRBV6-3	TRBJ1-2	CASSVGQGIYGYTF
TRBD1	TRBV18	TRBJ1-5	CASSVQGSQPQHF
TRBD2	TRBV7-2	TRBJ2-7	CASRPRLAGAYEQYF
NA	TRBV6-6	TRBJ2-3	CASSYSLGGLSDTQYF
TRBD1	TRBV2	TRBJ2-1	CASSERDREFF
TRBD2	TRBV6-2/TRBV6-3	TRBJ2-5	CASSERRLAGARETQYF
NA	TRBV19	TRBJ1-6	CASSIGILYNSPLHF
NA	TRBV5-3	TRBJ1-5	CASSRGGQETQHF
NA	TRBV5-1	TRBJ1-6	CASQWAGGGNSPLHF
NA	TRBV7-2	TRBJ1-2	CASSLQSPGGGYTF
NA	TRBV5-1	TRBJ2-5	CASSLGRGEETQYF
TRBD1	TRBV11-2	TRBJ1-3	CASSLRGQGANTIYF
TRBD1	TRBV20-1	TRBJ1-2	CSPSGQGINYGYTF
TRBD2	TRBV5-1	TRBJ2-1	CASSLEAGGPYNEQFF
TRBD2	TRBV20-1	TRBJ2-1	CSARDRQRGWSYNEQFF
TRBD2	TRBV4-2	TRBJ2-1	CASSQRGGSYNEQFF
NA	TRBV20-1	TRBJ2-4	CSALLTGTRRYF
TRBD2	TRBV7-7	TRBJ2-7	CASSLGAGGSDEQYF
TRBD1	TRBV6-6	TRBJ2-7	CASSARQGPYEQYF
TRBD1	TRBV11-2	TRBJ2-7	CASSPTGQTLSVRYEQYF